These 8 T cell receptor beta chains originate from one sample sequenced in a study of T cell responses to AZD1222 COVID-19 vaccine. Sequenced by immunoSEQ multiplex PCR; TCRdb stores in-frame clones only, minus some. The data contain 95,000 to 120,000 clones, approximately 90% of them singletons. The sample consisted of peripheral blood, taken 28 days after the second AZD1222 dose. These receptors all stem from an adult who received the AZD1222 COVID-19 vaccine.

V usage is TRBV18 and J usage is TRBJ1-1; weak D call: TRBD1 (6 bases). CDR1 KGHSH and CDR2 LQKENI come from the germline V gene. Trimming pared 4 bases from V and 6 bases from J, leaving 12 bases between. This CDR3 spans 13 amino acids. The CDR3 region is CASSRPGQSEAFF. In DNA form, the CDR3 reads TGTGCCAGCTCACGTCCGGGACAATCTGAAGCTTTCTTT.

The CDR3 coding sequence is TGTGCCAGCAGCTTAGGGGAGGCAAACCTAAACTACGAGCAGTACTTC. It specifies CASSLGEANLNYEQYF. The V call is TRBV7-9, the J call TRBJ2-7; tentative D call: TRBD2 (6 bases). Germline CDR1 and CDR2: SEHNR and FQNEAQ (reference sequence). The CDR3 spans 16 residues. Trimming took 1 base from V and 3 from J, leaving 16 bases between them.

The chain has TRBV2 and TRBJ2-7; 9 bases are a match to TRBD1. Germline-derived CDR1 and CDR2 are SNHLY and FYNNEI. The junction had 8 bases not matched to a gene; V was cut back by 2 bases and J by 3 bases. This CDR3 comprises 16 residues. Written as DNA, the CDR3 is TGTGCCAGCAGTGAACTAATAGGGGACAGGGTCTACGAGCAGTACTTC. Translation gives CASSELIGDRVYEQYF.

CDR3 amino acids: CASSPGEEGGNTIYF. The CDR3 nucleotides read TGTGCCAGCTCACCAGGGGAGGAAGGTGGAAACACCATATATTTT. The chain recombines TRBV18 with TRBJ1-3, with D unclear. From germline, CDR1 is KGHSH and CDR2 LQKENI. The CDR3 has 15 residues. The germline V and J ends were trimmed by 2 bases and 3 bases, with 11 bases remaining between them.

The chain links TRBV6-5 to TRBJ2-7; D is possibly TRBD1 (6 bases). In germline, CDR1 is MNHEY, CDR2 SVGAGI. V lost 6 bases to trimming and J lost 3 bases, with 12 bases between them. The CDR3 covers 13 residues. CDR3 coding DNA: TGTGCCAGCAGAAATGGACAGAACTACGAGCAGTACTTC. Translation gives CASRNGQNYEQYF.

The chain has TRBV7-9 and TRBJ2-1; tentatively, D is TRBD1 (5 bases). The germline V and J ends were trimmed by 2 bases and 1 base, with 12 bases remaining between them. Germline values: CDR1 SEHNR, CDR2 FQNEAQ (reference sequence). There are 16 residues in the CDR3. CDR3 DNA: TGTGCCAGCAGCTTAAAGGGGTACGTGTCCTACAATGAGCAGTTCTTC. Its protein product is CASSLKGYVSYNEQFF.

This clone was picked up a small number of times. J is TRBJ1-6 and V is TRBV19; 8 bases are a match to TRBD1. CDR1 is LNHDA, CDR2 SQIVND, per germline (reference sequence). The CDR3 is 14 residues long. V dropped 6 bases and J dropped 7; count of bases not matched to a gene: 5. DNA for the CDR3: TGTGCCAGTAGGGGACAGGTCTCAAATTCACCCCTCCACTTT. Its protein is CASRGQVSNSPLHF.

This clone has more than one count but fewer than ten. This chain uses TRBV3-1 (or the pseudogene TRBV3-2) with TRBJ1-5; D remains ambiguous. V lost 4 bases, J lost 7 bases, and 11 bases lay in between. This CDR3 has 13 residues. Germline CDR1 and CDR2: LGHDT and YNNKEL (reference sequence). CDR3 protein: CASSPREGQPQHF. The CDR3 region has the DNA TGTGCCAGCAGCCCCCGGGAGGGACAGCCCCAGCATTTT.